This T cell receptor beta chain appears in the sequencing data of a study of blood T cell repertoires in COVID-19 (dated by TCRdb to about 2020). Broadly, across the study: Samples from collaborators originated in the United States, Italy and Spain and spanned both the acute and convalescent phases of COVID-19. Subjects who had been exposed to COVID-19, were actively infected with it, or had recovered from it provided the deeply sampled blood TCRbeta repertoires that made up the dataset. A freely available public database, intended as a resource for researchers studying the immune response to SARS-CoV-2, is where the repertoires were released. Sample metadata almost always included a de-identified subject ID, COVID-19 status, age in years and sex. The prospective study material was composed of cDNA or gDNA derived from T cells, B-cell-depleted T cells, or PBMCs. The samples were drawn from the first 160 participants of the ongoing ImmuneRACE study and from under 1,500 subjects provided by 6 global collaborators. Where available, HLA class I and class II types were obtained from metadata supplied by the sample provider rather than from assay-based typing. Overall results and qualifications from the work: Clinical and demographic metadata were provided uncurated, with the amount varying by source and participant.

As to this clone: This clone's antigen is unknown. Base qualities are not recorded, but no much larger clone differs from it by a single base.

Deletion took 3 bases off V and 5 bases off J, with a span of 15 bases between the germline ends. Measured from the cysteine to the phenylalanine, the CDR3 is 16 residues long. The kept DNA is CDR3 alone, 48 bases in frame from the first base. Per the germline V gene, KGHDR is the CDR1 and SFDVKD is the CDR2. TCRbeta CDR3 regions were amplified from genomic DNA using the immunoSEQ Assay, a bias-controlled multiplex PCR. Per the source publication's procedure: Nucleated cell counts per sample were estimated from amplification of reference gene primers within the assay. Sequence reads were collapsed and filtered to measure the absolute abundance of every unique TCRbeta CDR3 rearrangement. For each sample, productive Simpson clonality was calculated as the square root of Simpson's diversity index over productive rearrangements. This is the immuneACCESS table as TCRdb keeps it, with only in-frame sequences that have V and J called. A part of the clones is gone; compared with another copy, unresolved V genes explain less than half, and the rest is unexplained. The DNA was the basis for D and trimming; V, J and clone size are from that table. For this sample there are 80,000 to 130,000 clones; roughly nine tenths appear just once. 0.85% to 1% of the sample belongs to the ten largest clones.

Whole blood was collected in K2EDTA tubes by collaborating institutions according to the institutions' own protocols. For TCRbeta analysis, collaborator samples were shipped as frozen whole blood, as isolated PBMCs, or as DNA extracted from either sample type. What was sequenced was peripheral blood. The chain is encoded by TRBV24-1 joined to TRBJ2-2; TRBD1 could be the D gene, as 7 bases match. The TCR sequence derives from a man aged 60 to 69 with acute or convalescent COVID-19. The DNA reads as follows: TGTGCCACCAGTGATATCGGACAGGAGGGTACCGGGGAGCTGTTTTTT. Its product reads: CATSDIGQEGTGELFF.